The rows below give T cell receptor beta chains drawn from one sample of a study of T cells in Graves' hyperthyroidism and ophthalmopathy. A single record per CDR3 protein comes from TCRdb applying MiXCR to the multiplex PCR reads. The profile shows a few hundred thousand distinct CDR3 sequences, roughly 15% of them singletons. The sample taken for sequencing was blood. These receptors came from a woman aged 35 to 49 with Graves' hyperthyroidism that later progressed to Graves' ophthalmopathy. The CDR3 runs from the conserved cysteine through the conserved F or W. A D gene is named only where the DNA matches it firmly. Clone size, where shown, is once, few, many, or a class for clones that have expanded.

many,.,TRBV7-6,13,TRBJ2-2,CASSLAHTGELFF,TGTGCCAGCAGCTTAGCCCATACCGGGGAGCTGTTTTTT
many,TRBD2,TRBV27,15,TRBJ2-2,CASSLLAGHTGELFF,TGTGCCAGCAGTTTACTAGCGGGACACACCGGGGAGCTGTTTTTT
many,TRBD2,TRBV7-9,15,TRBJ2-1,CASSGGVAASNEQFF,TGTGCCAGCAGCGGGGGGGTAGCGGCCAGCAATGAGCAGTTCTTC
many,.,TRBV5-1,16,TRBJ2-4,CASSLVSGAAKNIQYF,TGCGCCAGCAGCTTGGTATCAGGGGCGGCCAAAAACATTCAGTACTTC
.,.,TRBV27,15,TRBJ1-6,CASSTTGSANSPLHF,TGTGCCAGCAGTACGACAGGTTCCGCAAATTCACCCCTCCACTTT
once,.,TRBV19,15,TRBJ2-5,CASSIVKGERRTQYF,TGTGCCAGTAGTATAGTAAAGGGAGAAAGACGGACCCAGTACTTC
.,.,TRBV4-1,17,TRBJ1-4,CASSQETAGSFNEKLFF,TGCGCCAGCAGCCAAGAAACCGCGGGCAGTTTTAATGAAAAACTGTTTTTT
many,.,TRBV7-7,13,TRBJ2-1,CASSLALGYEQFF,TGTGCTAGCAGCTTAGCGCTGGGGTATGAGCAGTTCTTC
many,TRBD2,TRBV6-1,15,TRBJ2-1,CASRQTSGVYNEQFF,TGTGCCAGCAGACAGACTAGCGGGGTGTACAATGAGCAGTTCTTC
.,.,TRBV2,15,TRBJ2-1,CASSERSSSYNEQFF,TGTGCCAGCAGTGAGCGGTCGAGCTCCTACAATGAGCAGTTCTTC
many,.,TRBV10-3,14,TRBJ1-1,CAISESSGNTEAFF,TGTGCCATCAGTGAGTCGTCTGGCAACACTGAAGCTTTCTTT
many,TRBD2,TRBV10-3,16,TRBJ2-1,CATRLAGENSYNEQFF,TGTGCCACCCGTCTAGCGGGAGAGAACTCCTACAATGAGCAGTTCTTC
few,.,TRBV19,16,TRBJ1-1,CASSISFLAANTEAFF,TGTGCCAGTAGTATTTCTTTTCTGGCGGCGAACACTGAAGCTTTCTTT
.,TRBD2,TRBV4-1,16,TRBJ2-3,CASSQDTGGGTDTQYF,TGCGCCAGCAGCCAAGATACGGGAGGGGGCACAGATACGCAGTATTTT
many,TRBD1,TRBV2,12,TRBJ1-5,CASSRQGQPQHF,TGTGCCAGCAGTAGACAGGGGCAGCCCCAGCATTTT
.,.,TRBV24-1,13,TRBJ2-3,CATSDGWRDTQYF,TGTGCCACCAGTGATGGGTGGAGAGATACGCAGTATTTT
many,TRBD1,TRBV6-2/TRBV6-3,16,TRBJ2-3,CASKLTWDRDTDTQYF,TGTGCCAGCAAGCTAACGTGGGACAGGGACACAGATACGCAGTATTTT
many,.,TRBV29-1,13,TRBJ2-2,CSVESASTGELFF,TGCAGCGTTGAATCAGCCTCCACCGGGGAGCTGTTTTTT
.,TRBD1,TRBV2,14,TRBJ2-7,CASGAGTGSYEQYF,TGTGCCAGCGGCGCCGGGACAGGGTCTTACGAGCAGTACTTC
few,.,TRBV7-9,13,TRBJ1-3,CASGTLSGNTIYF,TGTGCCAGCGGTACGCTATCTGGAAACACCATATATTTT
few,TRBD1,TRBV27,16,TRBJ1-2,CASSFLRQGAGYAYTF,TGTGCCAGCAGTTTTCTAAGACAGGGGGCAGGCTATGCCTACACCTTC
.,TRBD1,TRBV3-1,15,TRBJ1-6,CASSEDRTRDSPLHF,TGTGCCAGCAGTGAGGACAGGACACGGGATTCACCCCTCCACTTT
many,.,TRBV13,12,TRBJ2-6,CATTMGANVLTF,TGTGCCACCACCATGGGGGCCAACGTCCTGACTTTC
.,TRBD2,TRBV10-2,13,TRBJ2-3,CASSDLAGSTQYF,TGCGCCAGCAGTGATCTAGCGGGTAGTACGCAGTATTTT
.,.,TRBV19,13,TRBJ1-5,CASSIRVNQPQHF,TGTGCCAGTAGTATCAGGGTAAATCAGCCCCAGCATTTT
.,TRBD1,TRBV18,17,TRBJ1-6,CASSPLTGTGQNSPLHF,TGTGCCAGCTCACCGCTCACCGGGACAGGGCAGAATTCACCCCTCCACTTT
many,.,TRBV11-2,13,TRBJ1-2,CASSYGATSGYTF,TGTGCCAGCAGCTACGGGGCTACGAGTGGCTACACCTTC
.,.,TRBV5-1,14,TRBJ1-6,CASRRAGFSSPLHF,TGCGCCAGCAGACGCGCAGGGTTCAGTTCACCCCTCCACTTT
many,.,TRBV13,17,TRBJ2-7,CASSLLRLEAASYEQYF,TGTGCCAGCAGCTTATTACGGTTGGAGGCGGCCTCCTACGAGCAGTACTTC
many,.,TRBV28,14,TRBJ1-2,CASLGAAFNYGYTF,TGTGCCAGCCTTGGGGCAGCTTTTAACTATGGCTACACCTTC
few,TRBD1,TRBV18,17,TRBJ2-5,CASSLRTGLDSFETQYF,TGTGCCAGCTCACTCCGGACAGGGTTAGACTCTTTTGAGACCCAGTACTTC
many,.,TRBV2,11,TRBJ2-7,CASTLMYEQYF,TGTGCCAGCACGCTGATGTACGAGCAGTACTTC
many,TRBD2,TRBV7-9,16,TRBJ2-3,CASNEREGLSTDTQYF,TGTGCCAGCAACGAGCGGGAGGGCCTCAGCACAGATACGCAGTATTTT